This note documents a single TCR beta chain sequence. The antigen remains unidentified. This sample is part of a study of cytomegalovirus exposure and HLA in healthy donors. 60 Vbeta and 13 Jbeta primers were used in PCR. Sequencing used immunoSEQ multiplex PCR; TCRdb keeps in-frame clones, though not all of them. The sample holds roughly 100,000 clones; about 74% are singletons and the top ten take approximately 7.7%. The CDR3 totals 14 residues. Germline V gene sequence: CDR1 LGHNA, CDR2 YSLEER. Trimming took 1 base from V and 4 from J, leaving 9 bases between them. Study conclusions and caveats: As immune exposure information, only CMV serostatus was available. Presence/absence analyses supposed approximately even sequencing depth among donors. While the bulk of TCR sequences proved rare, some public TCRs turned up in many donors. An analysis was carried out later, and it reportedly showed fewer N-insertions in an Asian-associated ancestry cluster than the roughly 700-donor mean.

This TCR was recovered from a female donor in good health and CMV-seronegative. The sample consisted of PBMCs. The genes are TRBV4-3 and TRBJ2-3; D unresolved. The chain's CDR3 is CASSQGRIPDTQYF. Here the CDR3 DNA reads TGCGCCAGCAGCCAAGGCAGGATCCCAGATACGCAGTATTTT.